The 13 T cell receptor beta chains below were found in one sample sequenced in a study of blood T cell repertoires in COVID-19. Sequenced by immunoSEQ multiplex PCR; TCRdb stores in-frame clones only, minus some. The sample lists approximately 220,000 clones, about nine tenths occurring once. The sample taken for sequencing was peripheral blood. The receptors stem from a man aged 50 or older with acute or convalescent COVID-19.

The chain joins TRBV2 to TRBJ1-2; D is possibly TRBD1 (5 bases). This CDR3 has 13 residues. The germline V gene encodes CDR1 SNHLY and CDR2 FYNNEI. Between the trimmed V and J ends, which lost 2 bases and 8 bases, there was a span of 12 bases. The CDR3 sequence is CASSELRQSGYTF. CDR3 coding DNA: TGTGCCAGCAGTGAATTGCGACAGTCCGGCTACACCTTC.

This clone has just one count. This chain links TRBV7-3 with TRBJ2-2; tentative D call: TRBD2 (6 bases). The CDR3 runs to 15 residues. CDR1 is SGHTA, CDR2 FQGTGA, per germline. V shed 8 bases and J shed 6 bases, with 19 bases lying between them. The CDR3 DNA sequence: TGTGCCAGCGGAGCCGGGACTCCAACCCCCGGGGAGCTGTTTTTT. This translates into CASGAGTPTPGELFF.

The chain has TRBV14 and TRBJ2-5, with a tentative D call TRBD2 (5 bases). This CDR3 has 15 amino acids. With 1 base removed from V and 5 bases from J, the gap between germline ends came to 14 bases. Germline lookup yields CDR1 SGHDN and CDR2 FVKESK. For the CDR3, the DNA is TGTGCCAGCAGCCAAGGGCGAGGGAATTGGGAGACCCAGTACTTC. Protein product: CASSQGRGNWETQYF.

Only one count was recorded for this clone. This sequence joins TRBV7-3 and TRBJ1-2, with TRBD1 matching 11 bases. This CDR3 contains 15 residues. Per the germline V gene, CDR1 is SGHTA and CDR2 is FQGTGA. V shed 5 bases and J 8 bases; nucleotides not matched to a gene: 10. CDR3 region: CASSPRQDRGRGYTF. The CDR3 bases are TGTGCCAGCAGCCCGAGGCAGGACAGGGGGCGAGGCTACACCTTC.

The V call is TRBV2, the J call TRBJ1-2, with TRBD1 matching over 9 bases. CDR1 and CDR2 (germline): SNHLY, FYNNEI. The CDR3 is 14 residues long. The J segment lost 7 bases and the V segment lost 5 bases, leaving 8 bases of the junction unmatched. CDR3 region: CASSYQQGASGYTF. The CDR3 nucleotides are TGTGCCAGCAGTTACCAACAGGGGGCTAGTGGCTACACCTTC.

V usage is TRBV27 and J usage is TRBJ1-1; D is uncertain. Trimming removed 2 bases from V and 4 bases from J, with 17 bases in between. This CDR3 region has 16 residues. The germline V gene has CDR1 MNHEY and CDR2 SMNVEV (reference sequence). The CDR3 DNA sequence: TGTGCCAGCAGTTTAATGGAGGCCCGGGCGGGCACTGAAGCTTTCTTT. Encoded protein: CASSLMEARAGTEAFF.

J is TRBJ2-1 and V is TRBV2; possible D gene TRBD2, 6 bases. The CDR3 runs 14 residues. Trimming cost V 11 bases and J 5 bases, with 19 bases left between them. Per germline, CDR1 SNHLY and CDR2 FYNNEI. This CDR3 reads CAGQKDYTNNEQFF. In DNA form, the CDR3 reads TGTGCCGGCCAAAAGGACTACACGAACAATGAGCAGTTCTTC.

The gene calls are TRBV12-5 and TRBJ1-1; D call uncertain. The germline V gene has CDR1 LGHNT and CDR2 FRNRAP. CDR3 length: 13 amino acids. V was clipped by 6 bases and J by 1 base, with 9 bases between them. CDR3 nucleotides: TGTGCTAGTGGCCCTTCGGGGAACACTGAAGCTTTCTTT. Its protein is CASGPSGNTEAFF. The full variable domain, in which reference TRBV12-5 and TRBJ1-1 provide the parts outside the CDR3, is DARVTQTPRHKVTEMGQEVTMRCQPILGHNTVFWYRQTMMQGLELLAYFRNRAPLDDSGMPKDRFSAEMPDATLATLKIQPSEPRDSAVYFCASGPSGNTEAFFGQGTRLTVV.

The chain links TRBV19 to TRBJ1-1, with no clear D. Per germline, CDR1 LNHDA and CDR2 SQIVND (reference sequence). The V and J ends lost 6 bases and 7 bases respectively, with 18 bases between them. The CDR3 spans 14 residues. The CDR3 DNA reads TGTGCCAGTAGCTCAGGCGCTCGTTTGGTTGAAGCTTTCTTT. It translates to CASSSGARLVEAFF.

The chain uses TRBV6-5 and TRBJ1-2; a possible D gene is TRBD1 (6 bases). V was pared by 4 bases and J by 2 bases, with 8 bases between. This CDR3 region has 13 residues. Germline loops: CDR1 MNHEY, CDR2 SVGAGI. CDR3 sequence reads: CASSSQGNYGYTF. CDR3 coding DNA: TGTGCCAGCAGTTCTCAGGGGAACTATGGCTACACCTTC.

This clone was recorded once. J is TRBJ1-6 and V is TRBV5-6, with TRBD1 matching 8 bases. Unmatched junction bases numbered 7, after V lost 5 bases and J lost 9 bases. Germline CDR1 SGHDT, CDR2 YYEEEE. This CDR3 region has 14 residues. The CDR3 bases are TGTGCCAGCAGTCGGACAGGGCGGACTTCACCCCTCCACTTT. This gives the protein CASSRTGRTSPLHF.

This sequence joins TRBV2 and TRBJ1-5; TRBD1 aligns across 9 bases. The V gene end was trimmed by 8 bases and the J gene end by 2 bases; junction bases not matched to a gene: 22. The CDR3 is made up of 20 amino acids. Germline CDR1 is SNHLY and CDR2 is FYNNEI. The CDR3 loop reads CASADIVPGQGRIGNQPQHF. The DNA of the CDR3 is TGTGCCAGCGCTGATATAGTACCGGGACAGGGAAGGATCGGCAATCAGCCCCAGCATTTT.

This chain joins TRBV7-9 and TRBJ1-2; no clear D gene. The CDR3 is 13 residues long. CDR1 SEHNR and CDR2 FQNEAQ come from the germline V gene (reference sequence). Trimming removed 1 base from V and 3 bases from J, with 6 bases in between. The chain's CDR3 is CASSLDTDYGYTF. The CDR3 DNA reads TGTGCCAGCAGCTTAGACACAGACTATGGCTACACCTTC. Full variable domain (remainder filled in from reference TRBV7-9 and TRBJ1-2): DTGVSQNPRHKITKRGQNVTFRCDPISEHNRLYWYRQTLGQGPEFLTYFQNEAQLEKSRLLSDRFSAERPKGSFSTLEIQRTEQGDSAMYLCASSLDTDYGYTFGSGTRLTVV.